This TCR beta chain stems from a study of cytomegalovirus exposure and HLA in healthy donors. As to this clone: What it binds is not known.

PCR involved 60 Vbeta and 13 Jbeta primers. Clones were read by immunoSEQ multiplex PCR, and TCRdb kept only the in-frame ones, dropping some. The top ten clones hold almost 8% of a sample with around 250,000 clones, roughly four fifths of them seen once. Study outcomes and limitations: The investigators catalogued 150 to 200 TCR beta chains as cytomegalovirus-associated. Earlier results showed most TCR beta V segments being productive about 87% or about 30% of the time.

Though nominally healthy at sampling, donors likely had unrecorded immune exposures. The origin of this receptor is a woman aged 60-70 years in good health and CMV-seropositive. The specimen sequenced was PBMCs.

The CDR3 loop reads CASSLNSQTESYEQYF. The DNA of the CDR3 is TGTGCCAGCAGCTTGAATTCCCAGACAGAGTCCTACGAGCAGTACTTC. This rearrangement joins TRBV5-4 to TRBJ2-7, with a tentative D call TRBD1 (5 bases). This CDR3 is 16 amino acids long. Trimming shortened V by 1 base and J by 1 base, and 15 bases separated the two germline ends. The germline V gene has CDR1 SGHNT and CDR2 YYREEE (reference sequence).